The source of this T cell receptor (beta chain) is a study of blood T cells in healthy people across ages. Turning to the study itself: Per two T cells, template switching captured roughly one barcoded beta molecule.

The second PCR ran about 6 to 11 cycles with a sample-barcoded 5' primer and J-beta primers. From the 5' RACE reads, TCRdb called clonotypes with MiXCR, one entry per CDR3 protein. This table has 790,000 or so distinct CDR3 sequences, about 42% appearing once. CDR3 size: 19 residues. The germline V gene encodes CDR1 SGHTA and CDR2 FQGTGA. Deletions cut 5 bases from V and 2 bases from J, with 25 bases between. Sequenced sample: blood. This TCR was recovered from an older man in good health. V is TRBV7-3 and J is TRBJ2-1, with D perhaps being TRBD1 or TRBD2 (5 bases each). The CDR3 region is CASSEKPRDPYHPYNEQFF. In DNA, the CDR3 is TGTGCCAGCAGCGAAAAACCCCGGGACCCTTACCACCCCTACAATGAGCAGTTCTTC.